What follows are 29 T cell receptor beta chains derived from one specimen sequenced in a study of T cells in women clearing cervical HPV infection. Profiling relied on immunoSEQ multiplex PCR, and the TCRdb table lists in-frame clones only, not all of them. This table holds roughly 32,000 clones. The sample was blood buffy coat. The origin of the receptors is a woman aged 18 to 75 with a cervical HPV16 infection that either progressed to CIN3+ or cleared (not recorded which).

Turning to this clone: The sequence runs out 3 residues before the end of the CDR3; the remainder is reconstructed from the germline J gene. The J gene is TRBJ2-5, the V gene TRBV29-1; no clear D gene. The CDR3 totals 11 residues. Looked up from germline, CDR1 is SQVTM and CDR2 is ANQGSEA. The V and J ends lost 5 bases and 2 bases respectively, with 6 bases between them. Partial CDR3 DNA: TGCAGCGTTCAGGTACAAGAGACC. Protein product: CSVQVQET. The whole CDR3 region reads CSVQVQETQYF.

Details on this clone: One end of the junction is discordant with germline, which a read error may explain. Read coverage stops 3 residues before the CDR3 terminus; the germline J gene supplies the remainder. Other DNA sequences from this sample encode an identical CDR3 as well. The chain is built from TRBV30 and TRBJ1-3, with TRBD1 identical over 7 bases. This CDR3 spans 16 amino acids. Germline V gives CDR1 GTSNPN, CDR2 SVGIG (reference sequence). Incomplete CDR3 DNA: TGTGCCTGGAGTGCGAGACAGGGCTTCGGAGGAAACACA. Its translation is CAWSARQGFGGNT. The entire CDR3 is CAWSARQGFGGNTIYF.

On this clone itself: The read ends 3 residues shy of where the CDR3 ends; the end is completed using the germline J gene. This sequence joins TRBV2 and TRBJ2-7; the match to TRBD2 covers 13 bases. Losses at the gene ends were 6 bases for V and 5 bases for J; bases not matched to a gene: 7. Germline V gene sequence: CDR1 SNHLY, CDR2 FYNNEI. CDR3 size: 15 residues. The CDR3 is CASSEQLAGGNEQYF. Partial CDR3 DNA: TGTGCCAGCAGCGAGCAACTAGCGGGGGGGAACGAG.

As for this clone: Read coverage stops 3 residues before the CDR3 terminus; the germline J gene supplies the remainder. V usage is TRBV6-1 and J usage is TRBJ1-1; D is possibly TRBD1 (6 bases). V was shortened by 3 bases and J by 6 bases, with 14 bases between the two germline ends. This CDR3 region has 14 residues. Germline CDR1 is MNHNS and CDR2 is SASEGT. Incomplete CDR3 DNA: TGTGCCAGCAGTGAGGACAGTGTGGGGGCTGAA. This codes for CASSEDSVGAE. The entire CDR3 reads CASSEDSVGAEAFF.

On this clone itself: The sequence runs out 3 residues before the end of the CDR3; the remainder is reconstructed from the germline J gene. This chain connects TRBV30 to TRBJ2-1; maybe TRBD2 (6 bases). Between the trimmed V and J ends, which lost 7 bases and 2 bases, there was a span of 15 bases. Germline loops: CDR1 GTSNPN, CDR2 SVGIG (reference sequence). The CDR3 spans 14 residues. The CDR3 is CAFKRAGPYNEQFF. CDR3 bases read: TGTGCCTTTAAGCGGGCGGGACCCTACAATGAG.

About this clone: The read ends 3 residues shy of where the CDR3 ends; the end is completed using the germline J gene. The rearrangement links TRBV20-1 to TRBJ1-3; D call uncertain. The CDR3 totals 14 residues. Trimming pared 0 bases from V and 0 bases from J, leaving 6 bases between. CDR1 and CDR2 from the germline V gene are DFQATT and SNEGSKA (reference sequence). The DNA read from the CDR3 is TGCAGTGCTAGAGATCCAGTCTCTGGAAACACC. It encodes CSARDPVSGNT. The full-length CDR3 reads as CSARDPVSGNTIYF.

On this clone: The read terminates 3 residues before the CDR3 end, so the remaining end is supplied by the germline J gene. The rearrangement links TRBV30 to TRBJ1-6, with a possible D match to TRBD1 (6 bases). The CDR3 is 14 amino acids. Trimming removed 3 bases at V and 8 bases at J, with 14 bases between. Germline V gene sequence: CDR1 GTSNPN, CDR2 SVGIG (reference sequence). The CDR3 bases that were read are TGTGCCTGGAGGAGATTGGCAGGGGATTCACCC. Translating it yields CAWRRLAGDSP. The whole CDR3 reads CAWRRLAGDSPLHF.

The chain's CDR3 is CASSLATSRDQYF. Partial CDR3 DNA: TGTGCCAGCAGCTTAGCGACCAGCAGGGAT. The J gene is TRBJ2-4, the V gene TRBV7-9; possible D gene TRBD1, 5 bases. The CDR3 end falls 3 residues outside the read, so it is completed with the germline J gene. There are 13 residues in the CDR3. The V gene's germline CDR1 is SEHNR and CDR2 FQNEAQ (reference sequence).

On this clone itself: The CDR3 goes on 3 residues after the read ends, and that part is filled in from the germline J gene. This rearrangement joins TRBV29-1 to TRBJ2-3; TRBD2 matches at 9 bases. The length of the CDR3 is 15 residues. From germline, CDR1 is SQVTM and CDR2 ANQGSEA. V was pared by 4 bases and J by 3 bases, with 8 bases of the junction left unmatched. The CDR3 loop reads CSVGGSGSATDTQYF. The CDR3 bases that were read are TGCAGCGTTGGGGGTAGCGGGAGTGCTACAGATACG.

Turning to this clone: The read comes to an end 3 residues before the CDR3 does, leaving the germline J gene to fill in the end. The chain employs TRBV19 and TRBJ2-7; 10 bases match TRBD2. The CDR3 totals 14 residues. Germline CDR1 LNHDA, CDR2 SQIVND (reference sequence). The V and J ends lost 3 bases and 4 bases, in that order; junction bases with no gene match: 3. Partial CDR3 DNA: TGTGCCAGTAGTATGGCTAGCGGGAGTTACGAG. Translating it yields CASSMASGSYE. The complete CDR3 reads CASSMASGSYEQYF. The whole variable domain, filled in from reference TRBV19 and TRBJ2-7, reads DGGITQSPKYLFRKEGQNVTLSCEQNLNHDAMYWYRQDPGQGLRLIYYSQIVNDFQKGDIAEGYSVSREKKESFPLTVTSAQKNPTAFYLCASSMASGSYEQYFGPGTRLTVT.

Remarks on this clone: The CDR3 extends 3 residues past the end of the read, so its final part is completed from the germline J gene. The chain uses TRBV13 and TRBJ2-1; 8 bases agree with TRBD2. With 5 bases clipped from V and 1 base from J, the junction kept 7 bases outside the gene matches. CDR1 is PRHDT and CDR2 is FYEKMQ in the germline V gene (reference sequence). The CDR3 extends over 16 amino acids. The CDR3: CASSPLAGPSYNEQFF. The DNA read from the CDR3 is TGTGCCAGCAGCCCATTAGCGGGGCCGTCCTACAATGAG.

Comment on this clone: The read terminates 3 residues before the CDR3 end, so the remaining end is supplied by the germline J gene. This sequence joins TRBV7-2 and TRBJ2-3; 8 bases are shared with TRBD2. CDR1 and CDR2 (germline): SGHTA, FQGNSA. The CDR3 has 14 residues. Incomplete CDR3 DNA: TGTGCCAGCAGCCCCCGGGGGGGTAGTGAGACG. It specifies CASSPRGGSET. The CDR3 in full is CASSPRGGSETQYF. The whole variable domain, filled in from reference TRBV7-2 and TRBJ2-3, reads GAGVSQSPSNKVTEKGKDVELRCDPISGHTALYWYRQSLGQGLEFLIYFQGNSAPDKSGLPSDRFSAERTGGSVSTLTIQRTQQEDSAVYLCASSPRGGSETQYFGPGTRLTVL.

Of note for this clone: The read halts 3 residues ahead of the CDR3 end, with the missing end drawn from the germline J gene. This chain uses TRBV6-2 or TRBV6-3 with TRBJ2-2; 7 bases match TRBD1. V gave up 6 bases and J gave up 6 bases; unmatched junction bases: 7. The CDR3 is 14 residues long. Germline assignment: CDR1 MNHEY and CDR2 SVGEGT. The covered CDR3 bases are TGTGCCAGCAGCTCACCAGGGGGTCCCGGGGAG. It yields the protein CASSSPGGPGE. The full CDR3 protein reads CASSSPGGPGELFF.

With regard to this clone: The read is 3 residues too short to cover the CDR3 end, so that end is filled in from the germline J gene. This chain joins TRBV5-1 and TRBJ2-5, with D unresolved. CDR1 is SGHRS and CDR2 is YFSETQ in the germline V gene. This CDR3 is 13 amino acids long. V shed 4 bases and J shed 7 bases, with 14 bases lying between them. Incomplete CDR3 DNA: TGCGCCAGCAGCCGGTCTGCCCTGTTGACC. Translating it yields CASSRSALLT. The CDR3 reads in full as CASSRSALLTQYF.

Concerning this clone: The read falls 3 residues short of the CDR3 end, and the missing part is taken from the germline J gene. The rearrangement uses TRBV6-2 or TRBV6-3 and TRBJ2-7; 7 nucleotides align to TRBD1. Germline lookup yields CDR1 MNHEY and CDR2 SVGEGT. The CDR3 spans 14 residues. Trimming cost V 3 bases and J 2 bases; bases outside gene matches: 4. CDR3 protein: CASSYETGTYEQYF. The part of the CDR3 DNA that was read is TGTGCCAGCAGTTATGAGACAGGGACCTACGAG.

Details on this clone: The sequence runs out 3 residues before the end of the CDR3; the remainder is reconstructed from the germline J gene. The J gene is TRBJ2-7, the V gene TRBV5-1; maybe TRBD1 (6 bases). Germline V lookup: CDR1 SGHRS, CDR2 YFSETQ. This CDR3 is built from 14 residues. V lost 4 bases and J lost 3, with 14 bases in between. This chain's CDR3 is CASSAQGRVYEQYF. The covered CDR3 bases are TGCGCCAGCAGCGCACAGGGACGCGTCTACGAG.

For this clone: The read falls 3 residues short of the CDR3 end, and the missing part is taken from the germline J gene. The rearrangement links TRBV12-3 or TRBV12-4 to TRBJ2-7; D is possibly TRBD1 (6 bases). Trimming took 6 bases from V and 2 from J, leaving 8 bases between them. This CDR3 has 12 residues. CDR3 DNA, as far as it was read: TGTGCCAGCAGACGGGACACCTACGAG. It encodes CASRRDTYE. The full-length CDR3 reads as CASRRDTYEQYF.

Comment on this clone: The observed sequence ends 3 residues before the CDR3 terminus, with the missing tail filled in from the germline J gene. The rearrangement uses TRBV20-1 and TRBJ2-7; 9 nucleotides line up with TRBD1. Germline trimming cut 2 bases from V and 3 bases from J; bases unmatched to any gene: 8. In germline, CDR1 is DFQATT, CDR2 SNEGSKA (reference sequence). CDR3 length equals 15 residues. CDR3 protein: CSARKEGQGIYEQYF. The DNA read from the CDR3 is TGCAGTGCTAGAAAAGAGGGACAGGGTATCTACGAG.

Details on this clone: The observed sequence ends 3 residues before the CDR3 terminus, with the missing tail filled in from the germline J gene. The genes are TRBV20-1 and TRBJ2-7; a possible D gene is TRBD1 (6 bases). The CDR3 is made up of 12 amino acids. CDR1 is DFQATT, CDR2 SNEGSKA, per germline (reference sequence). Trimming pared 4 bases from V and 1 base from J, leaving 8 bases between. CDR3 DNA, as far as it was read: TGCAGTGCTACTGGACAGTCCTACGAG. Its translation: CSATGQSYE. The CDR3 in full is CSATGQSYEQYF.

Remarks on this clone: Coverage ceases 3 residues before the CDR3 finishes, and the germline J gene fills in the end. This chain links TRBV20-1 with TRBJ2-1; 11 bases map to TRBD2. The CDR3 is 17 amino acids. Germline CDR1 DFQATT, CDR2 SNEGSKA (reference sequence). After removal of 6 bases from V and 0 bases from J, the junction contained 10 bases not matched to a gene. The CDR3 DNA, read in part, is TGCAGTGCCATCACTAGCGGGAGACGGTTCTCCTACAATGAG. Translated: CSAITSGRRFSYNE. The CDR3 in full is CSAITSGRRFSYNEQFF.

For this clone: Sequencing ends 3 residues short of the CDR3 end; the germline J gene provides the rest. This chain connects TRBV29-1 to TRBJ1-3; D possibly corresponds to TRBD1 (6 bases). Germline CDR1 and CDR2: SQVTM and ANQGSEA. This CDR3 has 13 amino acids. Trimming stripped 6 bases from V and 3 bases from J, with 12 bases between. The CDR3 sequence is CSVTGFGGNTIYF. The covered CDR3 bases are TGCAGCGTAACAGGGTTTGGTGGAAACACC. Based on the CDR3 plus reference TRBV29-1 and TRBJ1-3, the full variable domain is SAVISQKPSRDICQRGTSLTIQCQVDSQVTMMFWYRQQPGQSLTLIATANQGSEATYESGFVIDKFPISRPNLTFSTLTVSNMSPEDSSIYLCSVTGFGGNTIYFGEGSWLTVV.

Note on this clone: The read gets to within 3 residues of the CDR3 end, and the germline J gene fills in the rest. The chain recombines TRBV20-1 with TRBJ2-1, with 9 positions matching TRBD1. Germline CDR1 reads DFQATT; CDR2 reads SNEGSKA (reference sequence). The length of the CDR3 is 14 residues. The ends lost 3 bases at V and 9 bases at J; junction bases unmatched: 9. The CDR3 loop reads CSARTATGGAEQFF. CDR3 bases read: TGCAGTGCTAGGACGGCCACAGGGGGCGCTGAG.

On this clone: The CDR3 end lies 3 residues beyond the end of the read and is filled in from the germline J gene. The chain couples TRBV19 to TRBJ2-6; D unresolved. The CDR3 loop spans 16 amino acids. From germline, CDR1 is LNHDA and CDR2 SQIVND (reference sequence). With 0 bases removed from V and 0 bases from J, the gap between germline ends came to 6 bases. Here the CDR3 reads CASSIEADSGANVLTF. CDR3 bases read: TGTGCCAGTAGTATAGAGGCGGACTCTGGGGCCAACGTC.

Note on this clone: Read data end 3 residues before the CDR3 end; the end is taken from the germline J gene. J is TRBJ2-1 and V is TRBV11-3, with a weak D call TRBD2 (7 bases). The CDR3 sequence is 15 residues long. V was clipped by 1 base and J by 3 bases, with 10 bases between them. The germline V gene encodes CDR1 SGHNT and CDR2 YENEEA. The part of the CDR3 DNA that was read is TGTGCCAGCAGCTTAGCGGGGGGCGTCTACAATGAG. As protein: CASSLAGGVYNE. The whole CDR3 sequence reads CASSLAGGVYNEQFF. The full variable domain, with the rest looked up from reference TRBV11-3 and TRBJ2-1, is EAGVVQSPRYKIIEKKQPVAFWCNPISGHNTLYWYLQNLGQGPELLIRYENEEAVDDSQLPKDRFSAERLKGVDSTLKIQPAELGDSAVYLCASSLAGGVYNEQFFGPGTRLTVL.

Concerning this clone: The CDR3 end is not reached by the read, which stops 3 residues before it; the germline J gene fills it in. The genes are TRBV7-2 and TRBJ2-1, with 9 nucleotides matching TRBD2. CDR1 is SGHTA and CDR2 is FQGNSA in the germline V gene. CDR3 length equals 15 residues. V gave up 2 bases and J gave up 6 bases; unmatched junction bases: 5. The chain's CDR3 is CASSLNAGGRNEQFF. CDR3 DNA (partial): TGTGCCAGCAGCTTAAATGCGGGAGGGCGCAATGAG.

CDR3: CASSIPGQPQHF. The CDR3 DNA, read in part, is TGTGCCAGTAGTATTCCGGGTCAGCCC. The chain has TRBV19 and TRBJ1-5; D unclear. The sequence runs out 3 residues before the end of the CDR3; the remainder is reconstructed from the germline J gene. Trimming stripped 3 bases from V and 6 bases from J, with 6 bases between. The CDR3 totals 12 residues. Germline V gene sequence: CDR1 LNHDA, CDR2 SQIVND (reference sequence). The whole variable domain, filled in from reference TRBV19 and TRBJ1-5, reads DGGITQSPKYLFRKEGQNVTLSCEQNLNHDAMYWYRQDPGQGLRLIYYSQIVNDFQKGDIAEGYSVSREKKESFPLTVTSAQKNPTAFYLCASSIPGQPQHFGDGTRLSIL.

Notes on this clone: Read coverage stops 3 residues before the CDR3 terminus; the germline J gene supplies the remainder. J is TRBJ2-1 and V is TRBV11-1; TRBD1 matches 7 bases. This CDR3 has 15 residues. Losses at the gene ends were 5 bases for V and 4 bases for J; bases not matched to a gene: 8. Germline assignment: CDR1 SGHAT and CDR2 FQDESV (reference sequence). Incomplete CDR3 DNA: TGTGCCAGCAGCCCAACAGGGGTGATGTACAATGAG. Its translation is CASSPTGVMYNE. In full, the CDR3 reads CASSPTGVMYNEQFF.

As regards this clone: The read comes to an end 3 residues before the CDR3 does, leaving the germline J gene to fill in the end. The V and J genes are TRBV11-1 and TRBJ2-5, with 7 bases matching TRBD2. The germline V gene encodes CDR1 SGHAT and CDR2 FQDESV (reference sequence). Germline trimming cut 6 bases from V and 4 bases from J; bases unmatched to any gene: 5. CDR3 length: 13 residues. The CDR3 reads CASRSGGVETQYF. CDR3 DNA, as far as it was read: TGTGCCAGCAGAAGTGGGGGGGTAGAGACC.

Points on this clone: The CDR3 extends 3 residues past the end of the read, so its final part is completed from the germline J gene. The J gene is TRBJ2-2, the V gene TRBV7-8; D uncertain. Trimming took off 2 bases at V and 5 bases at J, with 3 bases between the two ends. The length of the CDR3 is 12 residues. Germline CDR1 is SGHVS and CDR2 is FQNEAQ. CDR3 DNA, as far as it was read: TGTGCCAGCAGCTTACGGACCGGGGAG. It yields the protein CASSLRTGE. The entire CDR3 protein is CASSLRTGELFF.